The 23 T cell receptor beta chains listed next were all sequenced from one sample in a study of shared clonotypes between healthy human individuals. The assay was immunoSEQ multiplex PCR, and TCRdb's table has in-frame clones only and misses some. Here the sample spans 650,000 to 800,000 clones, 72% being singletons. The specimen sequenced was memory CD4+ T cells sorted from blood. The subset was: CD45RA-negative fraction. Every receptor here comes from a woman aged 25 to 39 in good health.

The chain couples TRBV13 to TRBJ2-5; maybe TRBD1 (5 bases). The CDR3 spans 14 residues. Germline V gene lookup returns CDR1 PRHDT and CDR2 FYEKMQ (reference sequence). Trimming stripped 1 base from V and 4 bases from J, with 10 bases between. The CDR3 DNA is TGTGCCAGCAGCTTAGTGGGCAGGGTAGAGACCCAGTACTTC. Translating it yields CASSLVGRVETQYF.

This chain links TRBV28 with TRBJ1-5; 10 nucleotides agree with TRBD1. Germline V lookup: CDR1 MDHEN, CDR2 SYDVKM. The CDR3 is made up of 15 amino acids. J lost 3 bases, V lost 6 bases, and 5 bases had no gene match. CDR3 coding DNA: TGTGCCAGCAGAGACAGGGGGCATATCAATCAGCCCCAGCATTTT. It codes for CASRDRGHINQPQHF.

The chain recombines TRBV7-3 with TRBJ2-1, with 11 bases that match TRBD2. The length of the CDR3 is 15 residues. Germline CDR1 reads SGHTA; CDR2 reads FQGTGA. V shed 5 bases and J 6 bases; nucleotides not matched to a gene: 6. CDR3 region: CASSVGLAGSNEQFF. The CDR3 DNA reads TGTGCCAGCAGCGTAGGACTAGCGGGTTCCAATGAGCAGTTCTTC.

The chain employs TRBV19 and TRBJ2-2, with 8 bases lining up with TRBD2. CDR3 length: 15 residues. Germline CDR1 and CDR2: LNHDA and SQIVND (reference sequence). The V segment lost 7 bases and the J segment 4 bases; nucleotides outside the gene matches: 8. The DNA for the CDR3 is TGTGCCAGTACCCCGAGTAGCGGGGCCACCGGGGAGCTGTTTTTT. This codes for CASTPSSGATGELFF.

This clone was counted at least ten times. Other nucleotide sequences from this sample produce the same CDR3. CDR3 nucleotides: TGTGCCAGCAGCGTAGCGACACCGCCGGCCGGGGAGCTGTTTTTT. It specifies CASSVATPPAGELFF. The genes are TRBV9 and TRBJ2-2; D remains unclear. The CDR3 has 15 residues. Deletions cut 0 bases from V and 6 bases from J, with 12 bases between. Germline V gene data show CDR1 as SGDLS and CDR2 as YYNGEE. Combining the CDR3 with reference TRBV9 and TRBJ2-2 gives the whole variable domain DSGVTQTPKHLITATGQRVTLRCSPRSGDLSVYWYQQSLDQGLQFLIQYYNGEERAKGNILERFSAQQFPDLHSELNLSSLELGDSALYFCASSVATPPAGELFFGEGSRLTVL.

V gene TRBV7-7 combines with J gene TRBJ2-3, with D tentatively TRBD2 (6 bases). Germline assignment: CDR1 SSHAT and CDR2 FNYEAQ (reference sequence). The V gene lost 0 bases and the J gene lost 0 bases, with 7 bases spanning the gap. The CDR3 totals 15 residues. CDR3: CASSLAGGSTDTQYF. The CDR3, as DNA: TGTGCCAGCAGCTTAGCGGGAGGAAGCACAGATACGCAGTATTTT.

In its sample, this clone was seen once. This sequence joins TRBV19 and TRBJ2-3; weak D call: TRBD2 (6 bases). The CDR3 contains 16 residues. The V gene's germline CDR1 is LNHDA and CDR2 SQIVND (reference sequence). The V end was cut by 4 bases, the J end by 2 bases, with 16 bases between. CDR3 sequence: CASSTGVGSSTDTQYF. The CDR3 DNA is TGTGCCAGTAGTACGGGGGTCGGATCATCCACAGATACGCAGTATTTT.

This chain uses TRBV6-5 with TRBJ1-1; the match to TRBD1 covers 7 bases. The CDR3 contains 12 residues. Germline CDR1 and CDR2: MNHEY and SVGAGI. The trim removed 6 bases at V and 3 bases at J, leaving 1 base unmatched. The CDR3 reads CASSRGYTEAFF. In DNA, the CDR3 is TGTGCCAGCAGCAGGGGGTACACTGAAGCTTTCTTT.

This clone occurred once. The chain carries TRBV25-1 and TRBJ2-1; 10 nucleotides match TRBD2. V lost 3 bases and J lost 3; bases outside the gene matches: 5. Germline CDR1 reads MGHDK; CDR2 reads SYGVNS. The CDR3 runs 16 residues. The CDR3 loop is CASSDSSGSFYNEQFF. The CDR3 DNA reads TGTGCCAGCAGTGATTCTAGCGGGAGTTTCTACAATGAGCAGTTCTTC.

This clone was picked up one time. The chain carries TRBV7-9 and TRBJ2-3; no clear D gene. This CDR3 contains 14 residues. The V end was cut by 4 bases, the J end by 5 bases, with 13 bases between. Germline CDR1 reads SEHNR; CDR2 reads FQNEAQ (reference sequence). As DNA, the CDR3 is TGTGCCAGCAGCTCCTTGACGGAGAGAGATACGCAGTATTTT. As protein: CASSSLTERDTQYF.

This clone was seen only a few times. This chain uses TRBV7-8 with TRBJ1-4; D ambiguous. CDR1 SGHVS and CDR2 FQNEAQ come from the germline V gene. The CDR3 sequence is 12 residues long. V lost 3 bases and J 4 bases, leaving 3 bases between the germline ends. This CDR3 reads CASSFNNEKLFF. CDR3 sequence (DNA): TGTGCCAGCAGCTTTAATAATGAAAAACTGTTTTTT.

The rearrangement uses TRBV18 and TRBJ1-1; tentative D call: TRBD1 (5 bases). The V end lost 3 bases, the J end lost 2 bases, and 16 bases lay between the germline ends. CDR1 KGHSH and CDR2 LQKENI come from the germline V gene. The CDR3 runs 16 residues. The CDR3 DNA reads TGTGCCAGCTCACCGGGGTCATACAGGCGAAACACTGAAGCTTTCTTT. Residues: CASSPGSYRRNTEAFF.

The chain combines TRBV19 with TRBJ2-3; 7 nucleotides align to TRBD1. Germline V gene lookup returns CDR1 LNHDA and CDR2 SQIVND (reference sequence). After removal of 4 bases from V and 0 bases from J, the junction contained 4 bases not matched to a gene. The CDR3 totals 15 residues. Written as DNA, the CDR3 is TGTGCCAGTAGTAAACAGGGGCTTAGCACAGATACGCAGTATTTT. Amino acid sequence: CASSKQGLSTDTQYF.

In this sample, this clone turned up a few times. The chain recombines TRBV30 with TRBJ2-1; D not resolved. This CDR3 has 13 residues. V gave up 3 bases and J gave up 2 bases, with 8 bases separating them. CDR1 GTSNPN and CDR2 SVGIG come from the germline V gene (reference sequence). The CDR3 bases are TGTGCCTGGAGCGCGGCCCCCTACAATGAGCAGTTCTTC. Its translation is CAWSAAPYNEQFF.

At least ten counts were recorded for this clone. The rearrangement links TRBV9 to TRBJ2-2; 10 positions agree with TRBD2. The CDR3 is 16 amino acids. The V gene end was trimmed by 0 bases and the J gene end by 7 bases; junction bases not matched to a gene: 6. Per germline, CDR1 SGDLS and CDR2 YYNGEE. The CDR3 bases are TGTGCCAGCAGCGTAGCTGGCCTAGCGGGAGACGGGGAGCTGTTTTTT. It codes for CASSVAGLAGDGELFF.

This clone occurred once. The CDR3: CASTLMTGNEQFF. The CDR3 nucleotides are TGTGCCAGTACTTTAATGACAGGGAATGAGCAGTTCTTC. This chain joins TRBV6-1 and TRBJ2-1, with TRBD1 matching over 7 bases. This CDR3 region has 13 residues. Germline CDR1 MNHNS, CDR2 SASEGT. Trimming cost V 9 bases and J 7 bases; bases outside gene matches: 9.

The rearrangement joins TRBV5-1 to TRBJ1-3, with D unclear. Trimming pared 0 bases from V and 2 bases from J, leaving 12 bases between. CDR1 and CDR2 from the germline V gene are SGHRS and YFSETQ. The CDR3 sequence is 16 residues long. CDR3 in DNA: TGCGCCAGCAGCTTGGTGCATCAGCAGGCTGGAAACACCATATATTTT. This encodes CASSLVHQQAGNTIYF.

This clone was recorded only once. The V gene is TRBV5-1, the J gene TRBJ2-3; the match to TRBD1 covers 9 bases. The V gene end was trimmed by 0 bases and the J gene end by 3 bases; junction bases not matched to a gene: 2. The CDR3 runs to 15 residues. Germline V gives CDR1 SGHRS, CDR2 YFSETQ. For the CDR3, the DNA is TGCGCCAGCAGCTTGGCCGGGACAGGGACAGATACGCAGTATTTT. Translation gives CASSLAGTGTDTQYF.

The chain's CDR3 is CASSLYLASGRDEQFF. DNA for the CDR3: TGTGCCAGCAGCTTGTACTTGGCTAGCGGGAGAGATGAGCAGTTCTTC. V gene TRBV5-4 combines with J gene TRBJ2-1; 10 bases align to TRBD2. The CDR3 is 16 amino acids. V lost 1 base, J lost 8 bases, and 9 bases stayed unmatched. The germline gives CDR1 SGHNT, CDR2 YYREEE (reference sequence).

The sample holds one count of this clone. J is TRBJ2-1 and V is TRBV19; 9 bases line up with TRBD2. Germline values: CDR1 LNHDA, CDR2 SQIVND (reference sequence). Losses at the gene ends were 6 bases for V and 4 bases for J; bases not matched to a gene: 10. CDR3 size: 16 residues. The CDR3 reads CASSPRASGTYNEQFF. The CDR3 DNA reads TGTGCCAGTAGCCCCCGGGCTAGCGGGACTTACAATGAGCAGTTCTTC.

In DNA, the CDR3 is TGTGCCAGCAGCCAATCAGAGACCCAGTACTTC. The encoded protein is CASSQSETQYF. The rearrangement links TRBV14 to TRBJ2-5, with unresolved D. The CDR3 has 11 residues. The germline V and J ends were trimmed by 2 bases and 4 bases, with 2 bases remaining between them. The germline gives CDR1 SGHDN, CDR2 FVKESK.

The V and J genes are TRBV28 and TRBJ2-5; 11 nucleotides align to TRBD2. From germline, CDR1 is MDHEN and CDR2 SYDVKM. V lost 2 bases, J lost 2 bases, and 4 bases stayed unmatched. The CDR3 spans 16 residues. In nucleotides, the CDR3 is TGTGCCAGCAGTTTAATGGGACTAGCGGAACAAGAGACCCAGTACTTC. Protein sequence: CASSLMGLAEQETQYF.

The chain couples TRBV7-8 to TRBJ2-3, with a possible D match to TRBD1 (5 bases). Trimming left V 5 bases short and J 4 bases short, with 10 bases between. The length of the CDR3 is 13 residues. Germline V gene data show CDR1 as SGHVS and CDR2 as FQNEAQ. The CDR3 is CASSPGFADTQYF. The CDR3 DNA is TGTGCCAGCAGCCCAGGGTTCGCAGATACGCAGTATTTT.